This entry lists 16 T cell receptor beta chains sequenced from one sample in a study of T cell repertoires and HLA-DP antigens. Which antigens these TCRs recognize remains unknown. Only in-frame clones appear in the TCRdb table, and some are missing; sequencing was by immunoSEQ multiplex PCR. The repertoire holds about 110,000 clones, with nearly 95% as singletons. Sequencing was carried out using CD4+ T cells from PBMCs. The receptors originated from a woman aged 18-29 years in good health and CMV-seronegative.

The chain has TRBV6-5 and TRBJ1-2, with 11 bases fitting TRBD1. Germline CDR1 and CDR2: MNHEY and SVGAGI. This CDR3 spans 15 amino acids. Losses at the gene ends were 4 bases for V and 4 bases for J; bases not matched to a gene: 5. CDR3 in amino acids: CASSSDRGLVYGYTF. CDR3 sequence (DNA): TGTGCCAGCAGTTCGGACAGGGGGCTGGTCTATGGCTACACCTTC.

This clone was seen a single time. The chain links TRBV6-6 to TRBJ1-3; D not certain. The CDR3 runs to 15 residues. Trimming removed 5 bases from V and 0 bases from J, with 11 bases in between. Germline values: CDR1 MNHNY, CDR2 SVGAGI (reference sequence). The CDR3 DNA reads TGTGCCAGCAGTCCCCGTTCGCTCTCTGGAAACACCATATATTTT. Translating it yields CASSPRSLSGNTIYF.

This sequence joins TRBV10-3 and TRBJ1-1; no clear D gene. There are 16 residues in the CDR3. The germline V and J ends were trimmed by 3 bases and 0 bases, with 14 bases remaining between them. Germline values: CDR1 ENHRY, CDR2 SYGVKD. The CDR3 DNA follows: TGTGCCATCAGTGATAGGATTCGCAGGTTGAACACTGAAGCTTTCTTT. This codes for CAISDRIRRLNTEAFF.

The rearrangement links TRBV11-2 to TRBJ1-2; D remains ambiguous. The length of the CDR3 is 16 residues. The V end was cut by 1 base, the J end by 0 bases, with 12 bases between. Germline values: CDR1 SGHAT, CDR2 FQNNGV. CDR3 sequence: CASSLVPERANYGYTF. The CDR3, as DNA: TGTGCCAGCAGCTTAGTTCCAGAACGCGCTAACTATGGCTACACCTTC.

This chain links TRBV30 with TRBJ1-6; perhaps TRBD1 as D (5 bases). The length of the CDR3 is 14 residues. Between the trimmed V and J ends, which lost 1 base and 7 bases, there was a span of 11 bases. Germline CDR1 GTSNPN, CDR2 SVGIG (reference sequence). CDR3 in DNA: TGTGCCTGGAGTGGCGGGACGCAGAATTCACCCCTCCACTTT. Protein product: CAWSGGTQNSPLHF.

The chain carries TRBV5-1 and TRBJ1-2; 8 bases fit TRBD1. V trimming: 2 bases; J trimming: 4 bases; junction bases outside the gene matches: 4. This CDR3 has 14 amino acids. CDR1 and CDR2 from the germline V gene are SGHRS and YFSETQ. This chain's CDR3 is CASSFRQGLYGYTF. In DNA, the CDR3 is TGCGCCAGCAGCTTTAGACAGGGGCTCTATGGCTACACCTTC.

This chain connects TRBV4-1 to TRBJ1-6, with 8 bases aligning to TRBD1. The CDR3 runs 18 residues. After removal of 0 bases from V and 11 bases from J, the junction contained 15 bases not matched to a gene. Germline CDR1 is MGHRA and CDR2 is YSYEKL. CDR3 loop: CASSQDRGQGRLGPPLHF. The CDR3 region has the DNA TGCGCCAGCAGCCAAGATAGAGGACAGGGCCGGCTCGGGCCACCCCTCCACTTT.

J is TRBJ2-3 and V is TRBV19; TRBD2 might be the D (5 bases). This CDR3 comprises 12 residues. V was cut by 6 bases and J by 5 bases, with 9 bases left in between. CDR1 is LNHDA, CDR2 SQIVND, per germline (reference sequence). CDR3 DNA: TGTGCCAGTAGCCGGACTCGAGATACGCAGTATTTT. Its translation: CASSRTRDTQYF. Using reference TRBV19 and TRBJ2-3 for the parts outside the CDR3, the full variable domain is DGGITQSPKYLFRKEGQNVTLSCEQNLNHDAMYWYRQDPGQGLRLIYYSQIVNDFQKGDIAEGYSVSREKKESFPLTVTSAQKNPTAFYLCASSRTRDTQYFGPGTRLTVL.

The gene calls are TRBV18 and TRBJ1-1; D unresolved. Germline CDR1 reads KGHSH; CDR2 reads LQKENI. The ends were cut back, 3 bases at V and 0 bases at J, with 8 bases in the middle. This CDR3 is built from 14 residues. CDR3 bases: TGTGCCAGCTCACCCGTATCAGTGAACACTGAAGCTTTCTTT. The encoded protein is CASSPVSVNTEAFF.

J is TRBJ2-4 and V is TRBV19; tentatively, D is TRBD2 (6 bases). The V gene lost 6 bases and the J gene lost 0 bases, with 12 bases spanning the gap. Germline assignment: CDR1 LNHDA and CDR2 SQIVND (reference sequence). There are 15 residues in the CDR3. CDR3 sequence: CASRSGLLAKNIQYF. The CDR3 DNA sequence: TGTGCCAGTAGATCGGGACTTCTAGCCAAAAACATTCAGTACTTC.

The chain recombines TRBV7-9 with TRBJ1-1; D is possibly TRBD1 (5 bases). The length of the CDR3 is 15 residues. V shed 7 bases and J shed 0 bases, with 15 bases lying between them. Germline lookup yields CDR1 SEHNR and CDR2 FQNEAQ (reference sequence). The CDR3 nucleotides read TGTGCCAGCACCCTAGGGGAGGCCATGAACACTGAAGCTTTCTTT. This gives the protein CASTLGEAMNTEAFF.

This sequence joins TRBV5-6 and TRBJ2-5, with D perhaps TRBD2 (6 bases). CDR1 SGHDT and CDR2 YYEEEE come from the germline V gene. The CDR3 sequence is 14 residues long. Trimming removed 1 base at V and 4 bases at J, with 11 bases between. CDR3 bases: TGTGCCAGCAGCTTGTGGGCGGGGATAGAGACCCAGTACTTC. It translates to CASSLWAGIETQYF.

The J gene is TRBJ2-5, the V gene TRBV5-4; D is unclear. The CDR3 length is 13 residues. CDR1 and CDR2 from the germline V gene are SGHNT and YYREEE (reference sequence). Trimming took off 1 base at V and 3 bases at J, with 7 bases between the two ends. This CDR3 reads CASSLSAEETQYF. CDR3 nucleotide sequence: TGTGCCAGCAGCTTGAGTGCCGAAGAGACCCAGTACTTC.

The rearrangement joins TRBV2 to TRBJ1-4, with 8 bases lining up with TRBD1. CDR1 is SNHLY, CDR2 FYNNEI, per germline. With V trimmed by 2 bases and J by 7 bases, 3 bases remained unmatched. This CDR3 spans 14 amino acids. DNA for the CDR3: TGTGCCAGCAGTGAATTACAGGGGGGTGAAAAACTGTTTTTT. Translated, it gives CASSELQGGEKLFF. The whole variable domain, remainder taken from reference TRBV2 and TRBJ1-4, is EPEVTQTPSHQVTQMGQEVILRCVPISNHLYFYWYRQILGQKVEFLVSFYNNEISEKSEIFDDQFSVERPDGSNFTLKIRSTKLEDSAMYFCASSELQGGEKLFFGSGTQLSVL.

Here the CDR3 reads CASSEAFEGMGNQPQHF. The CDR3 coding sequence is TGTGCCAGCAGTGAAGCGTTTGAGGGTATGGGCAATCAGCCCCAGCATTTT. J is TRBJ1-5 and V is TRBV2; D gene unclear. V lost 0 bases and J 2 bases, leaving 14 bases between the germline ends. Per germline, CDR1 SNHLY and CDR2 FYNNEI. CDR3 length: 17 residues.

Worth noting for this clone: This specimen includes other DNA sequences encoding the same CDR3. The rearrangement uses TRBV19 and TRBJ1-5, with TRBD1 matching 7 bases. V gave up 4 bases and J gave up 4 bases; unmatched junction bases: 1. The germline CDR1 and CDR2 sequences are LNHDA and SQIVND (reference sequence). The CDR3 has 13 amino acids. The CDR3 nucleotides are TGTGCCAGTAGTAACAGGGGAAATCAGCCCCAGCATTTT. Encoded protein: CASSNRGNQPQHF.